Following are 9 T cell receptor beta chains from one sample sequenced in a study of shared clonotypes between healthy human individuals. Clones were read by immunoSEQ multiplex PCR, and TCRdb kept only the in-frame ones, dropping some. This sample has millions of clones, with approximately 93% found just once. Material for sequencing was naive CD4+ T cells from PBMCs. Subset noted: CD45RA+ positively selected. The receptors shown here come from a man aged 18 to 35 in good health. Some clones in this sample may be carry-over from other donors' samples.

The rearrangement links TRBV6-1 to TRBJ1-5; D uncertain. The CDR3 extends over 14 amino acids. With 7 bases removed from V and 1 base from J, the gap between germline ends came to 11 bases. Germline-derived CDR1 and CDR2 are MNHNS and SASEGT. The CDR3 nucleotides are TGTGCCAGCACCAACGGCGGAAGCAATCAGCCCCAGCATTTT. Translation gives CASTNGGSNQPQHF.

The chain recombines TRBV12-5 with TRBJ1-1; D gene ambiguous. This CDR3 has 15 amino acids. Trimming shortened V by 5 bases and J by 5 bases, and 18 bases separated the two germline ends. The V gene's germline CDR1 is LGHNT and CDR2 FRNRAP. This CDR3 reads CASGPPGERLTEAFF. CDR3 coding DNA: TGTGCTAGTGGTCCCCCTGGGGAGAGGTTAACTGAAGCTTTCTTT.

This chain connects TRBV5-4 to TRBJ2-3; TRBD2 agrees at 10 bases. Germline V gene sequence: CDR1 SGHNT, CDR2 YYREEE (reference sequence). Trimming at V came to 3 bases and at J to 0 bases, leaving 4 bases not matched to a gene. This CDR3 spans 16 amino acids. CDR3 nucleotides: TGTGCCAGCAGCTCCGGGACTAGCGCTAGCACAGATACGCAGTATTTT. Amino acids: CASSSGTSASTDTQYF.

This clone was seen just once. The chain is built from TRBV6-6 and TRBJ2-7; 7 bases map to TRBD1. CDR1 is MNHNY, CDR2 SVGAGI, per germline (reference sequence). Trimming took 7 bases from V and 0 from J; bases not matched to a gene: 9. This CDR3 has 15 amino acids. The CDR3 sequence: CASNSGGPSSYEQYF. The CDR3 DNA reads TGTGCCAGCAATTCAGGGGGACCCAGCTCCTACGAGCAGTACTTC.

The rearrangement uses TRBV7-9 and TRBJ2-3; D gene uncertain. Germline loops: CDR1 SEHNR, CDR2 FQNEAQ (reference sequence). The length of the CDR3 is 15 residues. V was pared by 8 bases and J by 0 bases, with 15 bases between. Here the CDR3 DNA reads TGTGCCAGCCGCCTTCCCAGCGCTAGCACAGATACGCAGTATTTT. Residues: CASRLPSASTDTQYF.

V is TRBV5-6 and J is TRBJ2-1; 9 nucleotides match TRBD2. This CDR3 region has 15 residues. Germline loops: CDR1 SGHDT, CDR2 YYEEEE. The V gene end was trimmed by 4 bases and the J gene end by 7 bases; junction bases not matched to a gene: 9. CDR3 sequence: CASSPAGGRGNEQFF. In DNA, the CDR3 is TGTGCCAGCAGCCCAGCGGGAGGCCGGGGGAATGAGCAGTTCTTC.

The gene calls are TRBV9 and TRBJ2-7; TRBD1 is a possible D gene (6 bases). Germline values: CDR1 SGDLS, CDR2 YYNGEE. The CDR3 has 15 residues. The ends were cut back, 3 bases at V and 4 bases at J, with 17 bases in the middle. The DNA of the CDR3 is TGTGCCAGCAGCGCGAGTCTGGACAGCAGATACGAGCAGTACTTC. Protein product: CASSASLDSRYEQYF.

This rearrangement joins TRBV5-1 to TRBJ2-1; TRBD2 aligns across 8 bases. This CDR3 is 16 amino acids long. The ends lost 4 bases at V and 4 bases at J; junction bases unmatched: 10. The V gene's germline CDR1 is SGHRS and CDR2 YFSETQ. The CDR3 DNA sequence: TGCGCCAGCAGCGGCCGGACTAGCAAACGTTACAATGAGCAGTTCTTC. Encoded protein: CASSGRTSKRYNEQFF.

The chain employs TRBV5-1 and TRBJ2-3; 9 bases agree with TRBD1. This CDR3 spans 14 amino acids. Germline CDR1 is SGHRS and CDR2 is YFSETQ. Trimming took 3 bases from V and 4 from J; bases not matched to a gene: 3. DNA for the CDR3: TGCGCCAGCAGCTGGGACAGGGTTGCAGATACGCAGTATTTT. It codes for CASSWDRVADTQYF.